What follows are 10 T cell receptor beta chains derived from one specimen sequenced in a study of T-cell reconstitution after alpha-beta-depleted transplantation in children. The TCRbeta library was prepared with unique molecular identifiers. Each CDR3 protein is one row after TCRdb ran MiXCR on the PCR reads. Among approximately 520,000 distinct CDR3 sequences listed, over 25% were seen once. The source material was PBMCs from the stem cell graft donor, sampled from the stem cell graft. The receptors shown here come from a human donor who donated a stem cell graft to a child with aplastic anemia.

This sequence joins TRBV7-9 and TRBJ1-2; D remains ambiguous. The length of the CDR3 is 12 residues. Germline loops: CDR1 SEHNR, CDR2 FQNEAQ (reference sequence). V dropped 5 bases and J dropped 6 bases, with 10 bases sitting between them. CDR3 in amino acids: CASSPRHDGYTF. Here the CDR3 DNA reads TGTGCCAGCAGCCCCCGCCATGATGGCTACACCTTC.

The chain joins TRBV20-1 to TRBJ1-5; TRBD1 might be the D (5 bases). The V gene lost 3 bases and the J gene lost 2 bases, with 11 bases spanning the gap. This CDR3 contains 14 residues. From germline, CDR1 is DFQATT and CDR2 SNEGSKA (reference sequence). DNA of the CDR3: TGCAGTGCTAGGCTGACAGTTGGCAATCAGCCCCAGCATTTT. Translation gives CSARLTVGNQPQHF.

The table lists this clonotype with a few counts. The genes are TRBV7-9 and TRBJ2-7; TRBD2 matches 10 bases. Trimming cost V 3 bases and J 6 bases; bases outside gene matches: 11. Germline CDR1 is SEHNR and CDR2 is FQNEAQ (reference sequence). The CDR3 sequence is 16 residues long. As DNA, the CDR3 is TGTGCCAGCAGCTTTCTTGGGGGACTAGCGTATGTCGAGCAGTACTTC. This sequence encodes CASSFLGGLAYVEQYF.

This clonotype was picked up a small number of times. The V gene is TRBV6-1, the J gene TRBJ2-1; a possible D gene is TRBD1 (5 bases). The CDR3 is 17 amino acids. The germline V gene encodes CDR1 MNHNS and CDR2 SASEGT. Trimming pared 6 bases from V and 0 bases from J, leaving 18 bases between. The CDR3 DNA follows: TGTGCCAGCAGCCAACGACAGCGAACCACCTCCTACAATGAGCAGTTCTTC. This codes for CASSQRQRTTSYNEQFF.

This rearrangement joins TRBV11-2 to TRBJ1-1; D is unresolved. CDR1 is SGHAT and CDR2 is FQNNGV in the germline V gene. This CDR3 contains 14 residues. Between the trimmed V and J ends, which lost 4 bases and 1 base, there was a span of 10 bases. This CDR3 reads CASSSQLQNTEAFF. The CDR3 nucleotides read TGTGCCAGCAGCTCCCAGCTGCAGAACACTGAAGCTTTCTTT. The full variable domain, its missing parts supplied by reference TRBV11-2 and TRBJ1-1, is EAGVAQSPRYKIIEKRQSVAFWCNPISGHATLYWYQQILGQGPKLLIQFQNNGVVDDSQLPKDRFSAERLKGVDSTLKIQPAKLEDSAVYLCASSSQLQNTEAFFGQGTRLTVV.

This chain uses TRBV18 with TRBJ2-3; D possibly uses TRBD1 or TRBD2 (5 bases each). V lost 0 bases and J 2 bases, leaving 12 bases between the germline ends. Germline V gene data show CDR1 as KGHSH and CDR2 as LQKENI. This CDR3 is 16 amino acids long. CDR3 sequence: CASSPPRGITTDTQYF. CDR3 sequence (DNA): TGTGCCAGCTCACCACCGAGGGGTATTACCACAGATACGCAGTATTTT.

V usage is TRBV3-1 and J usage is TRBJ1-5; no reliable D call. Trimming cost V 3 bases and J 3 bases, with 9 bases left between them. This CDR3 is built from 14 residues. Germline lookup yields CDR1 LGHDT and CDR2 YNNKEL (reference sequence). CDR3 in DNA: TGTGCCAGCAGCCATTCGGGGAACAATCAGCCCCAGCATTTT. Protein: CASSHSGNNQPQHF. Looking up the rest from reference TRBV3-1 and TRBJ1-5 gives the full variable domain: DTAVSQTPKYLVTQMGNDKSIKCEQNLGHDTMYWYKQDSKKFLKIMFSYNNKELIINETVPNRFSPKSPDKAHLNLHINSLELGDSAVYFCASSHSGNNQPQHFGDGTRLSIL.

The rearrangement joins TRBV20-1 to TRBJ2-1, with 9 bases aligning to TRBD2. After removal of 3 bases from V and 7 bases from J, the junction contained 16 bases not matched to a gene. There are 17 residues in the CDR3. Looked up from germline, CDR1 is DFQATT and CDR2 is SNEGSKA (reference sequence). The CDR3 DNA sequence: TGCAGTGCTAGTGCGGGCTTGGCTAGCGGGATGAGGAATGAGCAGTTCTTC. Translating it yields CSASAGLASGMRNEQFF.

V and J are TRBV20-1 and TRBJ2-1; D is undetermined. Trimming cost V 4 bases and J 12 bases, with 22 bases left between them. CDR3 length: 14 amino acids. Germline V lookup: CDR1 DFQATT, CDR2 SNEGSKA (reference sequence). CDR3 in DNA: TGCAGTGCTACAAGGGCTTCCGGTGCCGACGGGCAGTTCTTC. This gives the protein CSATRASGADGQFF.

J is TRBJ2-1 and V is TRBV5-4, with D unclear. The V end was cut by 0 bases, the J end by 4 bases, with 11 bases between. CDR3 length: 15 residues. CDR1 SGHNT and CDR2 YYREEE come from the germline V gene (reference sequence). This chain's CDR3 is CASSLAHLTYNEQFF. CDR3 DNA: TGTGCCAGCAGCTTGGCACATCTCACTTACAATGAGCAGTTCTTC.